What follows are 11 T cell receptor beta chains derived from one specimen sequenced in a study of CD8 T cells in ankylosing spondylitis. From the 5' RACE reads, TCRdb called clonotypes with MiXCR, one entry per CDR3 protein. The sample consists of about 240,000 distinct CDR3 sequences, roughly 8.6% of them appearing once. Sequenced input: blood, either unsorted or a sorted T cell fraction (not recorded which). The receptors come from a male donor with ankylosing spondylitis or in good health (not recorded which).

This clonotype was recorded at least ten times. The chain links TRBV3-1 to TRBJ2-1; 9 positions match TRBD2. CDR3 length: 14 amino acids. Unmatched junction bases numbered 9, after V lost 5 bases and J lost 10 bases. Germline V gene sequence: CDR1 LGHDT, CDR2 YNNKEL (reference sequence). The CDR3 DNA reads as TGTGCCAGCAGCTACCAGACTAGCGGCATGGAGCAGTTCTTC. Protein sequence: CASSYQTSGMEQFF.

This clonotype was recorded at least ten times. The chain carries TRBV5-1 and TRBJ1-3, with D possibly being TRBD1 (5 bases). The length of the CDR3 is 16 residues. Between the trimmed V and J ends, which lost 4 bases and 1 base, there was a span of 15 bases. Germline CDR1 is SGHRS and CDR2 is YFSETQ. DNA of the CDR3: TGCGCCAGCAGCGCCGGGACTTCGTCGTCTGGAAACACCATATATTTT. Its protein product is CASSAGTSSSGNTIYF.

This clonotype was recorded at least ten times. The CDR3 sequence is CASGLPPGTDYEQYF. The CDR3 DNA sequence: TGTGCTAGTGGTTTGCCTCCCGGGACAGATTACGAGCAGTACTTC. This chain links TRBV12-5 with TRBJ2-7; 7 bases are a match to TRBD1. Trimming removed 2 bases from V and 4 bases from J; junction bases left unmatched: 8. From germline, CDR1 is LGHNT and CDR2 FRNRAP. The CDR3 runs 15 residues.

This clonotype occurred many times. The chain carries TRBV20-1 and TRBJ2-1; maybe TRBD2 (5 bases). The V end lost 0 bases, the J end lost 6 bases, and 15 bases lay between the germline ends. The CDR3 contains 15 residues. Looked up from germline, CDR1 is DFQATT and CDR2 is SNEGSKA (reference sequence). CDR3 DNA: TGCAGTGCTAGAGATGGGGAACTAGGGCCCAATGAGCAGTTCTTC. This translates into CSARDGELGPNEQFF.

At least ten counts were recorded for this clonotype. The V gene is TRBV29-1, the J gene TRBJ1-1; 8 bases line up with TRBD1. V was clipped by 3 bases and J by 9 bases; unmatched bases: 6. Germline CDR1 and CDR2: SQVTM and ANQGSEA. The CDR3 spans 12 residues. The CDR3 loop is CSVERQGRKAFF. For the CDR3, the DNA is TGCAGCGTTGAGCGACAGGGGAGAAAAGCTTTCTTT.

This clonotype was detected only a few times. This sequence joins TRBV20-1 and TRBJ1-1; D might be TRBD1 (5 bases). The length of the CDR3 is 11 residues. Looked up from germline, CDR1 is DFQATT and CDR2 is SNEGSKA (reference sequence). V lost 5 bases and J 9 bases, leaving 13 bases between the germline ends. The CDR3 coding sequence is TGCAGTGCTGGGGGGGAACTTAAAGCTTTCTTT. Amino acid sequence: CSAGGELKAFF.

The table lists this clonotype with many counts. This chain connects TRBV4-2 to TRBJ2-3; 8 nucleotides line up with TRBD1. V lost 0 bases, J lost 3 bases, and 5 bases stayed unmatched. CDR1 is LGHNA, CDR2 YNFKEQ, per germline. This CDR3 has 16 amino acids. In DNA, the CDR3 is TGTGCCAGCAGCCAAGATGGGACAGGTCGGACAGATACGCAGTATTTT. Protein: CASSQDGTGRTDTQYF.

This clonotype came up a few times. This chain joins TRBV5-1 and TRBJ2-5; 13 bases map to TRBD2. CDR3 length: 15 amino acids. The trim removed 5 bases at V and 3 bases at J, leaving 4 bases unmatched. CDR1 and CDR2 from the germline V gene are SGHRS and YFSETQ. CDR3 DNA sequence: TGCGCCAGCAGATCCGGGACTAGCGGGGAAGAGACCCAGTACTTC. Its protein product is CASRSGTSGEETQYF.

This clonotype was counted many times. The rearrangement uses TRBV18 and TRBJ2-5; D not resolved. Germline values: CDR1 KGHSH, CDR2 LQKENI. This CDR3 is built from 15 residues. The V end lost 3 bases, the J end lost 2 bases, and 13 bases lay between the germline ends. The CDR3 bases are TGTGCCAGCTCACCGGCAGTCGCCCCGCAAGAGACCCAGTACTTC. This sequence encodes CASSPAVAPQETQYF. Together with reference TRBV18 and TRBJ2-5, the CDR3 gives the full variable domain: NAGVMQNPRHLVRRRGQEARLRCSPMKGHSHVYWYRQLPEEGLKFMVYLQKENIIDESGMPKERFSAEFPKEGPSILRIQQVVRGDSAAYFCASSPAVAPQETQYFGPGTRLLVL.

The V gene is TRBV15, the J gene TRBJ2-3; 7 bases align to TRBD2. The CDR3 spans 15 residues. In germline, CDR1 is LNHNV, CDR2 YYDKDF (reference sequence). V gave up 0 bases and J gave up 5 bases; unmatched junction bases: 5. The DNA for the CDR3 is TGTGCCACCAGCAGAGATAGCGGGTGGAGAGATACGCAGTATTTT. Protein product: CATSRDSGWRDTQYF.

V gene TRBV7-2 combines with J gene TRBJ2-3; 10 nucleotides line up with TRBD2. The CDR3 runs to 16 residues. With V trimmed by 5 bases and J by 0 bases, 5 bases remained unmatched. Germline V gene sequence: CDR1 SGHTA, CDR2 FQGNSA. The CDR3 bases are TGTGCCAGCAGCCCGGGACTAGCGACTAGCACAGATACGCAGTATTTT. Residues: CASSPGLATSTDTQYF.